Shown below are 11 T cell receptor beta chains from a single sample sequenced in a study of metastatic and nonmetastatic thyroid tumors. Thyroid surgery was preceded by no treatment in any patient. MiXCR reprocessed the PCR reads for TCRdb. Of 20,000 to 25,000 clones in the sample, less than 25% are singletons; the top ten hold 10% to 15%. Input material: tumor tissue. The receptors were gathered from a female donor with papillary thyroid cancer or a benign thyroid nodule (not recorded which). Some clones in this sample may be carry-over from other donors' samples.

By sample fraction, this clone is medium-sized. The rearrangement joins TRBV29-1 to TRBJ2-7; a weak D match, TRBD2 (7 bases). Germline assignment: CDR1 SQVTM and CDR2 ANQGSEA. This CDR3 has 15 amino acids. V was clipped by 4 bases and J by 2 bases, with 18 bases between them. The chain's CDR3 is CSVVLPGGLAYEQYF. As DNA, the CDR3 is TGCAGCGTTGTTCTTCCGGGGGGCCTTGCCTACGAGCAGTACTTC.

This clone has just a few counts. The rearrangement uses TRBV28 and TRBJ1-1, with 7 bases that match TRBD1. Per germline, CDR1 MDHEN and CDR2 SYDVKM. This CDR3 is built from 17 residues. J lost 8 bases, V lost 1 base, and 16 bases had no gene match. The CDR3 DNA sequence: TGTGCCAGCAGTTTATTCCTGGGAGGGGGCGCTCGGCCCGAAGCTTTCTTT. Amino acids: CASSLFLGGGARPEAFF.

The table lists this clone with many counts. The chain is built from TRBV5-4 and TRBJ2-3; 11 positions agree with TRBD2. This CDR3 is 15 amino acids long. The ends lost 4 bases at V and 3 bases at J; junction bases unmatched: 4. Germline lookup yields CDR1 SGHNT and CDR2 YYREEE (reference sequence). The chain's CDR3 is CASSLTSGVTDTQYF. In nucleotides, the CDR3 is TGTGCCAGCAGCCTGACTAGCGGGGTAACAGATACGCAGTATTTT.

The sample holds many counts of this clone. The CDR3 reads CASSQEWAYEQYF. The CDR3 DNA sequence: TGTGCCAGCAGCCAAGAGTGGGCGTACGAGCAGTACTTC. The chain is built from TRBV3-1 and TRBJ2-7; D call uncertain. The V end lost 0 bases, the J end lost 4 bases, and 7 bases lay between the germline ends. The CDR3 runs to 13 residues. Germline lookup yields CDR1 LGHDT and CDR2 YNNKEL (reference sequence).

V and J are TRBV30 and TRBJ1-6, with 8 positions matching TRBD1. Germline V gene lookup returns CDR1 GTSNPN and CDR2 SVGIG (reference sequence). Trimming removed 1 base from V and 9 bases from J; junction bases left unmatched: 8. CDR3 length equals 15 residues. CDR3 sequence: CAWSAMDRVSSPLHF. In DNA form, the CDR3 reads TGTGCCTGGAGTGCAATGGACAGGGTTAGTTCACCCCTCCACTTT.

This clone appeared many times. The chain employs TRBV7-9 and TRBJ1-2; D is uncertain. The CDR3 has 15 residues. The V end was cut by 1 base, the J end by 1 base, with 10 bases between. Germline V gives CDR1 SEHNR, CDR2 FQNEAQ (reference sequence). This chain's CDR3 is CASSLGSSYNYGYTF. The CDR3 nucleotides are TGTGCCAGCAGCTTAGGGAGTTCCTATAACTATGGCTACACCTTC.

This clone was recorded many times. This chain connects TRBV9 to TRBJ2-3, with no clear D. Trimming shortened V by 4 bases and J by 1 base, and 13 bases separated the two germline ends. The CDR3 has 15 residues. Germline loops: CDR1 SGDLS, CDR2 YYNGEE. The DNA for the CDR3 is TGTGCCAGCAGCCCATACGGGCAGGGCACAGATACGCAGTATTTT. Translated: CASSPYGQGTDTQYF. The full variable domain, completed using reference TRBV9 and TRBJ2-3, is DSGVTQTPKHLITATGQRVTLRCSPRSGDLSVYWYQQSLDQGLQFLIQYYNGEERAKGNILERFSAQQFPDLHSELNLSSLELGDSALYFCASSPYGQGTDTQYFGPGTRLTVL.

The chain employs TRBV20-1 and TRBJ2-1; TRBD2 agrees at 8 bases. Germline lookup yields CDR1 DFQATT and CDR2 SNEGSKA (reference sequence). The CDR3 spans 15 residues. The V and J ends lost 5 bases and 6 bases, in that order; junction bases with no gene match: 12. CDR3 loop: CSAASGTSGFNEQFF. The CDR3 DNA reads TGCAGTGCTGCCTCCGGGACTAGTGGATTCAATGAGCAGTTCTTC.

The rearrangement joins TRBV4-2 to TRBJ2-7; tentatively, D is TRBD1 or TRBD2 (5 bases each). The CDR3 has 13 residues. V was cut by 5 bases and J by 3 bases, with 11 bases left in between. The germline V gene has CDR1 LGHNA and CDR2 YNFKEQ. CDR3 residues: CASSSGANYEQYF. DNA for the CDR3: TGTGCCAGCAGCTCCGGGGCGAACTACGAGCAGTACTTC.

This clone was found many times. A much larger clone differs by one base, so this may be a read error. The sample holds other DNA sequences that translate to the same CDR3. J is TRBJ2-1 and V is TRBV6-1; D may be TRBD2 (7 bases). Germline-derived CDR1 and CDR2 are MNHNS and SASEGT. The length of the CDR3 is 15 residues. The CDR3 DNA follows: TGTGCCAGCAACGGGGGGCGACTCACGACAAATGGGCAGTTCTTC. It is translated as CASNGGRLTTNGQFF.

The chain recombines TRBV24-1 with TRBJ2-1, with D unclear. This CDR3 is 13 amino acids long. In germline, CDR1 is KGHDR, CDR2 SFDVKD. V was trimmed by 1 base and J by 8 bases, leaving 8 bases between them. CDR3 bases: TGTGCCACCAGTGATTTTAACAACGATGAGCAGTTCTTC. Encoded protein: CATSDFNNDEQFF.